The rows below give T cell receptor beta chains drawn from one sample of a study of Graves' ophthalmopathy and Graves' hyperthyroidism. One entry per CDR3 protein, called by TCRdb with MiXCR from the multiplex PCR reads. The sample has approximately 700,000 distinct CDR3 sequences, roughly 41% seen once. The specimen was peripheral blood. The origin of the receptors is an adult man with Graves' ophthalmopathy. Both conserved end residues are part of each CDR3. D genes are given only for firm matches. Clone size is not always given. Where it is, it says once, few, many or a class for expanded clones.

cdr3_aa: CASSLGQNTIYF; cdr3_nt: TGTGCCAGCAGCTTGGGACAGAACACCATATATTTT; v_call: TRBV7-9; clone_size: .; d_call: TRBD1; j_call: TRBJ1-3
cdr3_aa: CATSMLGTAYGYTF; cdr3_nt: TGTGCCACCAGCATGTTAGGGACAGCCTATGGCTACACCTTC; v_call: TRBV15; clone_size: few; d_call: TRBD1; j_call: TRBJ1-2
cdr3_aa: CASSLGGGDYTF; cdr3_nt: TGTGCCAGCAGCTTAGGAGGTGGGGACTACACCTTC; v_call: TRBV7-9; clone_size: few; d_call: .; j_call: TRBJ1-2
cdr3_aa: CASRPLAGGPSPYEQYF; cdr3_nt: TGTGCCAGCAGGCCACTAGCGGGAGGCCCCTCTCCTTACGAGCAGTACTTC; v_call: TRBV7-9; clone_size: many; d_call: TRBD2; j_call: TRBJ2-7
cdr3_aa: CASSSVQLNVLTF; cdr3_nt: TGTGCCAGCAGTTCGGTCCAACTCAACGTCCTGACTTTC; v_call: TRBV12-3/TRBV12-4; clone_size: many; d_call: .; j_call: TRBJ2-6
cdr3_aa: CAAASGGAEETQYF; cdr3_nt: TGTGCTGCAGCTAGCGGGGGGGCAGAAGAGACCCAGTACTTC; v_call: TRBV7-8; clone_size: .; d_call: TRBD2; j_call: TRBJ2-5
cdr3_aa: CASSVGHHTEAFF; cdr3_nt: TGTGCCAGCAGCGTAGGGCACCACACTGAAGCTTTCTTT; v_call: TRBV9; clone_size: many; d_call: .; j_call: TRBJ1-1
cdr3_aa: CASEDPNTEAFF; cdr3_nt: TGTGCCAGCGAAGACCCGAACACTGAAGCTTTCTTT; v_call: TRBV19; clone_size: .; d_call: .; j_call: TRBJ1-1
cdr3_aa: CASSVDPGGHNSPLHF; cdr3_nt: TGTGCCAGCAGCGTAGATCCAGGGGGCCATAATTCACCCCTCCACTTT; v_call: TRBV9; clone_size: .; d_call: TRBD1; j_call: TRBJ1-6
cdr3_aa: CASSYSGQGSRSPLHF; cdr3_nt: TGTGCCAGCAGTTACTCGGGACAGGGTTCTCGTTCACCCCTCCACTTT; v_call: TRBV10-3; clone_size: .; d_call: TRBD1; j_call: TRBJ1-6
cdr3_aa: CASSGDWTGELFF; cdr3_nt: TGTGCCAGCAGCGGAGACTGGACCGGGGAGCTGTTTTTT; v_call: TRBV7-3; clone_size: .; d_call: .; j_call: TRBJ2-2
cdr3_aa: CSAKGGGSSNSNQPQHF; cdr3_nt: TGCAGTGCTAAAGGGGGGGGCAGCAGTAATAGCAATCAGCCCCAGCATTTT; v_call: TRBV20-1; clone_size: .; d_call: .; j_call: TRBJ1-5
cdr3_aa: CASSDPVGSVSTDEQYF; cdr3_nt: TGCGCCAGCAGTGACCCCGTGGGAAGCGTGTCGACGGACGAGCAGTACTTC; v_call: TRBV10-2; clone_size: many; d_call: .; j_call: TRBJ2-7
cdr3_aa: CASSGLGANYGYTF; cdr3_nt: TGCGCCAGCAGTGGCCTAGGGGCTAACTATGGCTACACCTTC; v_call: TRBV10-2; clone_size: .; d_call: .; j_call: TRBJ1-2
cdr3_aa: CASSSPRDIPSYEQYF; cdr3_nt: TGTGCCAGCAGCTCACCCCGGGACATTCCCTCCTACGAGCAGTACTTC; v_call: TRBV11-2; clone_size: few; d_call: .; j_call: TRBJ2-7
cdr3_aa: CASSPRGLNTGELFF; cdr3_nt: TGTGCCAGCAGCCCGCGGGGATTGAACACCGGGGAGCTGTTTTTT; v_call: TRBV11-2; clone_size: .; d_call: .; j_call: TRBJ2-2
cdr3_aa: CASSYSGTEGEAFF; cdr3_nt: TGTGCCAGCAGTTACTCGGGGACCGAAGGAGAGGCTTTCTTT; v_call: TRBV6-5; clone_size: few; d_call: .; j_call: TRBJ1-1
cdr3_aa: CASSTVRQTNTGANVLTF; cdr3_nt: TGTGCCAGCAGCACCGTACGGCAGACTAACACTGGGGCCAACGTCCTGACTTTC; v_call: TRBV7-2; clone_size: .; d_call: .; j_call: TRBJ2-6
cdr3_aa: CASSYATGLEQYF; cdr3_nt: TGTGCCAGCAGTTACGCGACAGGGTTGGAGCAGTACTTC; v_call: TRBV9; clone_size: few; d_call: TRBD1; j_call: TRBJ2-7
cdr3_aa: CASRTREGDGPQHF; cdr3_nt: TGTGCCAGTAGGACGAGGGAAGGGGACGGGCCCCAGCATTTT; v_call: TRBV19; clone_size: .; d_call: .; j_call: TRBJ1-5
cdr3_aa: CASIPKVRGAHGSQHF; cdr3_nt: TGTGCCAGCATCCCCAAAGTCCGAGGGGCTCACGGGTCCCAGCATTTT; v_call: TRBV11-3; clone_size: many; d_call: .; j_call: TRBJ1-5
cdr3_aa: CASGTSGGETQYF; cdr3_nt: TGTGCCTCCGGGACTAGCGGGGGAGAGACCCAGTACTTC; v_call: TRBV30; clone_size: .; d_call: TRBD2; j_call: TRBJ2-5
cdr3_aa: CASSLTVRGLVCSRDTEAFF; cdr3_nt: TGTGCCAGCAGCTTAACCGTCAGGGGCTTGGTATGCTCGCGAGACACTGAAGCTTTCTTT; v_call: TRBV7-9; clone_size: few; d_call: .; j_call: TRBJ1-1
cdr3_aa: CASSESALAGSGNEKLFF; cdr3_nt: TGTGCCAGCAGTGAATCGGCGCTAGCGGGGTCCGGTAATGAAAAACTGTTTTTT; v_call: TRBV2; clone_size: .; d_call: .; j_call: TRBJ1-4
cdr3_aa: CASSYDIDTEAFF; cdr3_nt: TGTGCCAGCAGCTACGACATAGACACTGAAGCTTTCTTT; v_call: TRBV7-3; clone_size: many; d_call: .; j_call: TRBJ1-1
cdr3_aa: CASRADRGGGYTF; cdr3_nt: TGTGCCAGCAGAGCCGACAGGGGTGGTGGCTACACCTTC; v_call: TRBV2; clone_size: .; d_call: TRBD1; j_call: TRBJ1-2
cdr3_aa: CASSWDRGETFEQYF; cdr3_nt: TGTGCCAGCAGCTGGGACAGGGGGGAGACCTTCGAGCAGTACTTC; v_call: TRBV7-9; clone_size: many; d_call: TRBD1; j_call: TRBJ2-7
cdr3_aa: CATSGTVRGSETQYF; cdr3_nt: TGTGCCACCAGCGGGACGGTGCGTGGATCAGAGACCCAGTACTTC; v_call: TRBV15; clone_size: .; d_call: .; j_call: TRBJ2-5
cdr3_aa: CASGFGTGTGNGELFF; cdr3_nt: TGTGCTAGTGGTTTCGGCACCGGGACAGGAAACGGGGAGCTGTTTTTT; v_call: TRBV12-5; clone_size: few; d_call: TRBD1; j_call: TRBJ2-2
cdr3_aa: CASSVNPSYEQYF; cdr3_nt: TGTGCCAGCAGCGTGAACCCCTCCTACGAGCAGTACTTC; v_call: TRBV9; clone_size: .; d_call: .; j_call: TRBJ2-7
cdr3_aa: CAISRQGTTEAFF; cdr3_nt: TGTGCCATCAGTAGACAGGGTACCACTGAAGCTTTCTTT; v_call: TRBV10-3; clone_size: .; d_call: TRBD1; j_call: TRBJ1-1
cdr3_aa: CASSLVSGSSGANVLTF; cdr3_nt: TGTGCCAGCAGCTTAGTTTCAGGGAGCTCTGGGGCCAACGTCCTGACTTTC; v_call: TRBV7-2; clone_size: many; d_call: .; j_call: TRBJ2-6
cdr3_aa: CATSGTGTREQYF; cdr3_nt: TGTGCCACCAGCGGTACCGGGACACGCGAGCAGTACTTC; v_call: TRBV15; clone_size: .; d_call: .; j_call: TRBJ2-7
cdr3_aa: CATSRGGDGANVLTF; cdr3_nt: TGTGCCACCAGCAGAGGGGGGGACGGGGCCAACGTCCTGACTTTC; v_call: TRBV15; clone_size: medium-sized; d_call: .; j_call: TRBJ2-6
cdr3_aa: CASSLDPGFEQYF; cdr3_nt: TGTGCCAGCAGCTTAGATCCAGGGTTCGAGCAGTACTTC; v_call: TRBV7-2; clone_size: many; d_call: .; j_call: TRBJ2-7
cdr3_aa: CASSSQTETQYF; cdr3_nt: TGTGCCAGTAGTTCACAGACAGAGACCCAGTACTTC; v_call: TRBV19; clone_size: many; d_call: .; j_call: TRBJ2-5
cdr3_aa: CSARDMEQGDTEAFF; cdr3_nt: TGCAGTGCGAGAGATATGGAACAGGGGGACACTGAAGCTTTCTTT; v_call: TRBV20-1; clone_size: .; d_call: TRBD1; j_call: TRBJ1-1
cdr3_aa: CASSLVLGRTAFF; cdr3_nt: TGTGCCAGCAGCTTAGTACTGGGGCGAACCGCTTTCTTT; v_call: TRBV7-9; clone_size: few; d_call: .; j_call: TRBJ1-1
cdr3_aa: CASSYSSYTEAFF; cdr3_nt: TGTGCCAGCAGCTACAGCTCCTACACTGAAGCTTTCTTT; v_call: TRBV7-9; clone_size: .; d_call: .; j_call: TRBJ1-1
cdr3_aa: CSGGLSAEQYF; cdr3_nt: TGCAGCGGGGGACTAAGCGCCGAGCAGTACTTC; v_call: TRBV29-1; clone_size: .; d_call: TRBD2; j_call: TRBJ2-7
cdr3_aa: CAISEGPPATYEQHF; cdr3_nt: TGTGCCATCAGTGAGGGGCCGCCAGCCACCTACGAGCAGCACTTC; v_call: TRBV10-3; clone_size: once; d_call: .; j_call: TRBJ2-7
cdr3_aa: CAIWTGEIYEQYF; cdr3_nt: TGTGCCATCTGGACAGGGGAAATCTACGAGCAGTACTTC; v_call: TRBV19; clone_size: .; d_call: TRBD1; j_call: TRBJ2-7
cdr3_aa: CASSPTGLPAYDEQYF; cdr3_nt: TGTGCCAGCAGCCCTACGGGACTCCCCGCCTACGACGAGCAGTACTTC; v_call: TRBV10-3; clone_size: .; d_call: .; j_call: TRBJ2-7
cdr3_aa: CATSGGQGMGETQYF; cdr3_nt: TGTGCCACCAGTGGTGGGCAGGGAATGGGTGAGACCCAGTACTTC; v_call: TRBV24-1; clone_size: many; d_call: .; j_call: TRBJ2-5
cdr3_aa: CSARGADRPGEQYF; cdr3_nt: TGCAGTGCTAGAGGTGCCGACAGGCCGGGCGAGCAGTACTTC; v_call: TRBV20-1; clone_size: few; d_call: .; j_call: TRBJ2-7
cdr3_aa: CASSTSGYTQYF; cdr3_nt: TGTGCCAGTAGTACCAGCGGTTATACGCAGTATTTT; v_call: TRBV19; clone_size: .; d_call: .; j_call: TRBJ2-3
cdr3_aa: CASSSGRGAYEQYF; cdr3_nt: TGTGCCAGCAGTTCGGGCAGGGGGGCGTACGAGCAGTACTTC; v_call: TRBV12-3/TRBV12-4; clone_size: .; d_call: .; j_call: TRBJ2-7
cdr3_aa: CASSYVGFETQYF; cdr3_nt: TGTGCCAGCAGTTACGTCGGTTTCGAGACCCAGTACTTC; v_call: TRBV6-5; clone_size: few; d_call: .; j_call: TRBJ2-5
cdr3_aa: CASRVSYSGNYGYTF; cdr3_nt: TGTGCCAGTAGGGTTTCCTATAGCGGAAACTATGGCTACACCTTC; v_call: TRBV19; clone_size: .; d_call: .; j_call: TRBJ1-2
cdr3_aa: CASSEVLGIRTEAFF; cdr3_nt: TGTGCCAGCAGTGAAGTGTTGGGTATAAGGACTGAAGCTTTCTTT; v_call: TRBV2; clone_size: many; d_call: .; j_call: TRBJ1-1